The text below deals with one TCR beta chain. How the authors handled the data: How many nucleated cells were present was estimated from reference gene primer amplification. Produced via immunoSEQ multiplex PCR; TCRdb's table is partial and in-frame only. V and J calls and clone size are given by that table; D and trimming were obtained from the DNA. The table has around 220,000 clones, nearly 90% seen once. The source of the sample is a study of blood T cell repertoires in COVID-19. Study at large: Material from acute and convalescent COVID-19 was sourced from the United States, Italy and Spain. The cDNA or gDNA used as material had been derived from T cells, B-cell-depleted T cells, or PBMCs.

V was clipped by 4 bases and J by 1 base; unmatched bases: 4. There are 14 residues in the CDR3. Per the germline V gene, CDR1 is LGHDT and CDR2 is YNNKEL (reference sequence). The sequencing sample was made of peripheral blood. The chain carries TRBV3-1 (or the pseudogene TRBV3-2) and TRBJ2-7, with 7 nucleotides matching TRBD2. This TCR was sampled from a woman aged 40 to 50 who had recovered from COVID-19. The CDR3 sequence is CASSRMGGSYEQYF. The CDR3 nucleotides read TGTGCCAGCAGCCGGATGGGAGGGTCCTACGAGCAGTACTTC.